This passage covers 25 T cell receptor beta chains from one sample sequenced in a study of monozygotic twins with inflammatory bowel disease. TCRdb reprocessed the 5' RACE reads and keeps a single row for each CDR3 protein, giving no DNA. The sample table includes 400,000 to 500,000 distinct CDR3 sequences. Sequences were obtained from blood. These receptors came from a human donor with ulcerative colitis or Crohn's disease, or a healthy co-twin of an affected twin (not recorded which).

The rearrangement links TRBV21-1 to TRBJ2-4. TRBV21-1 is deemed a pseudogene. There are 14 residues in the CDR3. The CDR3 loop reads CASSKHLAKNIQYF.

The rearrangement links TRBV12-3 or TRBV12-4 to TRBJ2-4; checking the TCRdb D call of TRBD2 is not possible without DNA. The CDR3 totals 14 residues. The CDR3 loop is CASSSGLAGNIQYF.

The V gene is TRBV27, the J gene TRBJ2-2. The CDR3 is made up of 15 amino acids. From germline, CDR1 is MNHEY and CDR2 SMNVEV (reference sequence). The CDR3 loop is CASSFSGVNTGELFF.

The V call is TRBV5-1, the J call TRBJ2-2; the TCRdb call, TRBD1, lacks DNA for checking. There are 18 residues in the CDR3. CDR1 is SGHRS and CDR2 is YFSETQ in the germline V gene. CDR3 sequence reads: CASSLTLGDRGFTGELFF.

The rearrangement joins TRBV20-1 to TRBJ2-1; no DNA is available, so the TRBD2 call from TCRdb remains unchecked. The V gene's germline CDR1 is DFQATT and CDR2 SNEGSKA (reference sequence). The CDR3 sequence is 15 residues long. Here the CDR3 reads CSASDGTPPPNEQFF.

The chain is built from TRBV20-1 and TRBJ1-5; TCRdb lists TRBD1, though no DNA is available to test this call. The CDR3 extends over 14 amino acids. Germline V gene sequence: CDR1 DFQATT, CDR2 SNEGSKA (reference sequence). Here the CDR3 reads CSARSGTGVGPQHF.

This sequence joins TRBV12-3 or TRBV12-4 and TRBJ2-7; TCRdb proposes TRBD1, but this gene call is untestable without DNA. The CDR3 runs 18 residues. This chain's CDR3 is CASSLNLGGQSVSYEQYF.

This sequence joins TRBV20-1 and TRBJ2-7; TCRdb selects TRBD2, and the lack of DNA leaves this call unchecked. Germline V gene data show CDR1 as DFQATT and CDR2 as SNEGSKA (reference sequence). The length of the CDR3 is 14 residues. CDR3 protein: CSARVGGPKTEQYF.

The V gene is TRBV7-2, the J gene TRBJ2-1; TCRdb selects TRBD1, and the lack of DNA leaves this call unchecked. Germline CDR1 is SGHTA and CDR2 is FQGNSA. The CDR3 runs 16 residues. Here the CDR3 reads CASSSRQGKFYNEQFF.

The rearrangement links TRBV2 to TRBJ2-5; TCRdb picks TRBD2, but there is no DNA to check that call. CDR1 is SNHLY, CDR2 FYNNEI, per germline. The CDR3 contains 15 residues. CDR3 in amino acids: CASTRTSGVGETQYF. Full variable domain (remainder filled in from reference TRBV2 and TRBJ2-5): EPEVTQTPSHQVTQMGQEVILRCVPISNHLYFYWYRQILGQKVEFLVSFYNNEISEKSEIFDDQFSVERPDGSNFTLKIRSTKLEDSAMYFCASTRTSGVGETQYFGPGTRLLVL.

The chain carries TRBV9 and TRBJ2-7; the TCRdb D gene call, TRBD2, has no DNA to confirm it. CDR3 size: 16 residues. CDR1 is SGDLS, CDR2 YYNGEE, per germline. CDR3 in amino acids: CASSALAGAHPYEQYF.

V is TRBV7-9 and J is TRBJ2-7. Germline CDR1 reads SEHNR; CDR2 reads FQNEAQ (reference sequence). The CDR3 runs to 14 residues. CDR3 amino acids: CASSLARQRAEQYF.

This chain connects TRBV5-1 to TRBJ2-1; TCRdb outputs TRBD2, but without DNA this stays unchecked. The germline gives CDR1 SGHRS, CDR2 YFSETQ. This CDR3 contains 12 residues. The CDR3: CASSLGALEQFF.

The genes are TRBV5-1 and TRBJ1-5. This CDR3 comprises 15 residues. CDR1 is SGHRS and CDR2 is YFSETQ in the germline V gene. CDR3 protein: CASSLDGQSNQPQHF.

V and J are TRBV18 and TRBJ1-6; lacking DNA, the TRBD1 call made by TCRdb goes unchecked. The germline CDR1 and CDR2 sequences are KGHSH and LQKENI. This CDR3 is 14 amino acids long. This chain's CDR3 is CASSPVQGNSPLHF.

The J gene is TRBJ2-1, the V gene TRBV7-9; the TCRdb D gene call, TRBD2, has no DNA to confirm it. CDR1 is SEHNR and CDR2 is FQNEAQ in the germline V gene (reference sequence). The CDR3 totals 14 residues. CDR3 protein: CASSFSGTQNEQFF.

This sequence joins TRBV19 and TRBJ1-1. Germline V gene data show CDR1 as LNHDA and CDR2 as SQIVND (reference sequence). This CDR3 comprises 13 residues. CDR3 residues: CASSMGTGTEAFF.

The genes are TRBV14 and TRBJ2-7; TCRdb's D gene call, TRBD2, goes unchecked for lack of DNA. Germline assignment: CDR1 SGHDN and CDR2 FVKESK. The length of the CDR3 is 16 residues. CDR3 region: CASSPGPSEFPYEQYF.

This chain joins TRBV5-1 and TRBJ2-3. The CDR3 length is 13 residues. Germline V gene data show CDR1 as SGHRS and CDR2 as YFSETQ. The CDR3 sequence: CASKILNTDTQYF.

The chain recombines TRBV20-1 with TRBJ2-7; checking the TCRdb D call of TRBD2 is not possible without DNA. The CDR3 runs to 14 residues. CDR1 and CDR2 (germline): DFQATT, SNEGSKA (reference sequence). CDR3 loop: CSASGGALAYEQYF.

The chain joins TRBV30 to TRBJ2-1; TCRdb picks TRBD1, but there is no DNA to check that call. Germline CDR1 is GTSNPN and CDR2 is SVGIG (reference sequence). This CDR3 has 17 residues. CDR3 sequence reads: CAWSVLQLGQGSNEQFF.

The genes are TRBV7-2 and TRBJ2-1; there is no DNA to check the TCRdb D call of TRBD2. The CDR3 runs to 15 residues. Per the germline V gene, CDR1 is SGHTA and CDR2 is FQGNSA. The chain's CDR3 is CASSLPGRAGGEQFF.

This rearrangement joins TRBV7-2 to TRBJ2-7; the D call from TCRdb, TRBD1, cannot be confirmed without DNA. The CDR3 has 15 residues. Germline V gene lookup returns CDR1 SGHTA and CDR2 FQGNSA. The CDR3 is CASSPAGTGTYEQYF.

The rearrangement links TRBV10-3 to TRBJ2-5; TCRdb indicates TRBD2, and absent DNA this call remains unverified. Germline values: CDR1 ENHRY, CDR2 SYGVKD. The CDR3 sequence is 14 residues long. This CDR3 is CAISEASGEETQYF.

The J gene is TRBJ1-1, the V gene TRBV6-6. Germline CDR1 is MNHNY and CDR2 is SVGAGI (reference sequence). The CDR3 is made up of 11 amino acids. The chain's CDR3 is CASSDYTEAFF.